This TCR beta chain was retrieved from a study of blood T cell repertoires in COVID-19. Authors' data handling: Quantification of nucleated cells was approximated via reference gene primer amplification. Sequencing was performed with immunoSEQ multiplex PCR; in TCRdb, only in-frame clones are kept and a portion is missing. The V and J calls and clone size were taken over from that table, and D and trimming were inferred from the DNA. Of 250,000 to 300,000 clones in the sample, 85% to 90% are singletons; the top ten hold 15%. CDR1 is SGDLS, CDR2 YYNGEE, per germline. V lost 4 bases to trimming and J lost 2 bases; unmatched junction nucleotides: 4. This CDR3 region has 14 residues.

The sample taken for sequencing was PBMCs or T cells enriched from blood (not recorded which). V is TRBV9 and J is TRBJ2-5; TRBD1 agrees at 8 bases. The receptor's source is a young man who had recovered from COVID-19. CDR3: CASSPRDRQETQYF. The CDR3 DNA reads as TGTGCCAGCAGCCCCCGGGACAGGCAAGAGACCCAGTACTTC.